Here is one T cell receptor beta chain with its context. Its antigen is undetermined. Sequenced by immunoSEQ multiplex PCR; TCRdb stores in-frame clones only, minus some. This repertoire shows about 24,000 clones, about 80% found once; its top ten account for around 12%. The unexposed donors gave CD4+ T cells in about 2011-2018, prior to COVID-19. After approximately 10 days of culture, CD4+ T cells were isolated. Cells permitting, SARS-CoV-2 S/N and four cold-coronavirus spikes were tested on unexposed-donor CD4+ T cells. On days 3 and 7, cultures got half fresh IL-2 medium. The data derive from a study of CD4 T cells in relation to SARS-CoV-2 and coronaviruses. On the study more broadly: PBMCs were cultured with antigen for roughly 11 days before TCR beta sequencing. Study-level points and caveats: In around two thirds of donors, memory CD4+ clonotypes crossrecognized SARS-CoV-2 and at least one common cold coronavirus spike.

This TCR was sampled from a human donor in good health. The sample was CD4+ T cells from PBMCs, cultured in vitro.

The CDR3 here is CASSPVQKGYEQFF. CDR3 in DNA: TGTGCCAGCAGCCCGGTCCAGAAGGGATATGAGCAGTTCTTC. The rearrangement joins TRBV25-1 to TRBJ2-1; no reliable D call. In germline, CDR1 is MGHDK, CDR2 SYGVNS. The CDR3 spans 14 residues. Trimming cost V 6 bases and J 8 bases, with 17 bases left between them.